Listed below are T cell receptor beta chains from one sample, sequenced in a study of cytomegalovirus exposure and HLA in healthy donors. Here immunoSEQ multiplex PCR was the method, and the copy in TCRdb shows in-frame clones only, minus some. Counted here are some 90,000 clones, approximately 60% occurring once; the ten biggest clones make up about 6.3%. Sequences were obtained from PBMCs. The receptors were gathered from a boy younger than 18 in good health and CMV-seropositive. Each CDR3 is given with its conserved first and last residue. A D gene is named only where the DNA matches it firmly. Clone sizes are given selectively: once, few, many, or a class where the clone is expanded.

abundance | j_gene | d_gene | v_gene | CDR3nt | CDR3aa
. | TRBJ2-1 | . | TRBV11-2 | TGTGCCAGCAGCTGGTTAACCACAATCTTCTTC | CASSWLTTIFF
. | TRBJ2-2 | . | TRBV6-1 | TGTGCCAGCAGTGAACGCGGGCTGAACACCGGGGAGCTGTTTTTT | CASSERGLNTGELFF
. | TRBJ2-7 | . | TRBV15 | TGTGCCACCAGCAGAGATTCCCGGTACGAGCAGTACTTC | CATSRDSRYEQYF
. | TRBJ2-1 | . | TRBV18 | TGTGCCAGCTCGAGTCCCGTCGGGGTCTACAATGAGCAGTTCTTC | CASSSPVGVYNEQFF
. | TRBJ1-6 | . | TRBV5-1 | TGCGCCAGCAGCTTGATTACGAGCTCCTATAATTCACCCCTCCACTTT | CASSLITSSYNSPLHF
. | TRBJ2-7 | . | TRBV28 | TGTGCCAGCAGCCAAAACCCGGGGGAGCAGTACTTC | CASSQNPGEQYF
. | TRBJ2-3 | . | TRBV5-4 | TGTGCCAGCAGCTTGGGACAGGTTCAGGATACGCAGTATTTT | CASSLGQVQDTQYF
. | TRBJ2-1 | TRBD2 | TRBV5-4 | TGTGCCAGCAGCCCGGGGGGGTACAATGAGCAGTTCTTC | CASSPGGYNEQFF
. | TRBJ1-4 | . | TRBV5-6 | TGTGCCAGCAGCTTGGGTTGGGGCCGGGCTAATGAAAAACTGTTTTTT | CASSLGWGRANEKLFF
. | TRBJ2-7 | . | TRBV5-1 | TGCGCCAGCAGCACGACAGGTTACGAGCAGTACTTC | CASSTTGYEQYF
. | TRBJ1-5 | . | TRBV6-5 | TGTGCCAGCAGCAGTCGCAGGGAAAATCAGCCCCAGCATTTT | CASSSRRENQPQHF
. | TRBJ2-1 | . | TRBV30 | TGTGCCTGCACTCCCCGGGGTGGTATTAATTATCTTGAGCAGTTCTTC | CACTPRGGINYLEQFF
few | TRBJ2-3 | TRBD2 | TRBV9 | TGTGCCAGCAGCCGCGGGGGGATGGGCACAGATACGCAGTATTTT | CASSRGGMGTDTQYF
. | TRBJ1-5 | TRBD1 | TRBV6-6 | TGTGCCAGCAGAGGTGGGACAGGGGCCGCCCAGCGGCCCCAGCATTTT | CASRGGTGAAQRPQHF
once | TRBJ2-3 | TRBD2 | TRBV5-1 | TGCGCCAGCAGCTTGGTCATTGCGGGAGGGACAGATACGCAGTATTTT | CASSLVIAGGTDTQYF
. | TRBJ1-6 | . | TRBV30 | TGTGCCTGGAGTCGGGGGGGACGAGGAAATTCACCCCTCCACTTT | CAWSRGGRGNSPLHF
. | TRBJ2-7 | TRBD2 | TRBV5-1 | TGCGCCAGCAGCTACGGGCTTCGGGCGGCTAGCGGGAGGAATACATACGAGCAGTACTTC | CASSYGLRAASGRNTYEQYF
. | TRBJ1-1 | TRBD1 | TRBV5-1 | TGCGCCAGCTGGGACAGGGGGCTGAACTCTGAAGCTTTCTTT | CASWDRGLNSEAFF
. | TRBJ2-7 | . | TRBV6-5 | TGTGCCAGCAGTCTCGGACTAACCTACGAGCAGTACTTC | CASSLGLTYEQYF
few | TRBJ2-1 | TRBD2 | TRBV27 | TGTGCCAGCAGTTTATTTATATCGGCGGGAGGGAATGAGCAGTTCTTC | CASSLFISAGGNEQFF